One sample yielded the 8 T cell receptor beta chains listed below, sequenced in a study of PD-L1 blockade in urothelial cancer. Some clones are missing from TCRdb's copy, which holds only in-frame ones; the method was immunoSEQ multiplex PCR. The data contain tens of thousands of clones, about 80% of them singletons. The sequenced sample was PBMCs, obtained around atezolizumab (anti-PD-L1) treatment. Source of these receptors: a man between 65 and 85 years old with urothelial cancer.

The chain is built from TRBV6-1 and TRBJ1-1; 7 bases map to TRBD1. Per germline, CDR1 MNHNS and CDR2 SASEGT. With 7 bases clipped from V and 4 bases from J, the junction kept 12 bases outside the gene matches. The CDR3 spans 15 residues. The DNA of the CDR3 is TGTGCCAGCATGGGTGGTAAGGGGGCCACCACTGAAGCTTTCTTT. Translation: CASMGGKGATTEAFF.

The sample holds one count of this clone. The CDR3 region has the DNA TGTGCCAGCAGCTTAGGATCAGGGGGTAATCAGCCCCAGCATTTT. Translating it yields CASSLGSGGNQPQHF. The chain combines TRBV7-8 with TRBJ1-5; 7 positions match TRBD1. Germline loops: CDR1 SGHVS, CDR2 FQNEAQ. Trimming removed 1 base from V and 4 bases from J; junction bases left unmatched: 4. CDR3 length equals 15 residues. The full variable domain, its missing parts supplied by reference TRBV7-8 and TRBJ1-5, is GAGVSQSPRYKVAKRGQDVALRCDPISGHVSLFWYQQALGQGPEFLTYFQNEAQLDKSGLPSDRFFAERPEGSVSTLKIQRTQQEDSAVYLCASSLGSGGNQPQHFGDGTRLSIL.

V usage is TRBV10-2 and J usage is TRBJ1-2, with a possible D match to TRBD1 (6 bases). This CDR3 has 13 residues. V was trimmed by 6 bases and J by 6 bases, leaving 14 bases between them. Germline V CDR1 and CDR2: WSHSY, SAAADI. CDR3 in DNA: TGCGCCAGCAGGGACGGGGCAGGGGATGGCTACACCTTC. This gives the protein CASRDGAGDGYTF.

The V call is TRBV9, the J call TRBJ2-7; 7 nucleotides align to TRBD2. Trimming at V came to 0 bases and at J to 0 bases, leaving 6 bases not matched to a gene. Germline CDR1 is SGDLS and CDR2 is YYNGEE. The length of the CDR3 is 16 residues. CDR3 DNA: TGTGCCAGCAGCGTAGAGGCTAGCGGCCTCTCCTACGAGCAGTACTTC. It translates to CASSVEASGLSYEQYF. The whole variable domain, filled in from reference TRBV9 and TRBJ2-7, reads DSGVTQTPKHLITATGQRVTLRCSPRSGDLSVYWYQQSLDQGLQFLIQYYNGEERAKGNILERFSAQQFPDLHSELNLSSLELGDSALYFCASSVEASGLSYEQYFGPGTRLTVT.

The CDR3 loop is CAISESWSRGTEAFF. In DNA, the CDR3 is TGTGCCATCAGTGAGAGTTGGTCCCGGGGCACTGAAGCTTTCTTT. The chain links TRBV10-3 to TRBJ1-1; D is uncertain. The CDR3 extends over 15 amino acids. CDR1 is ENHRY, CDR2 SYGVKD, per germline. V lost 2 bases to trimming and J lost 4 bases, with 14 bases between them.

The rearrangement links TRBV5-1 to TRBJ2-2, with D unclear. Germline-derived CDR1 and CDR2 are SGHRS and YFSETQ. V lost 4 bases, J lost 7 bases, and 14 bases lay in between. This CDR3 is 14 amino acids long. The DNA of the CDR3 is TGCGCCAGCAGCCCAGGTTACGAGAGCGGGGAGCTGTTTTTT. Encoded protein: CASSPGYESGELFF.

V and J are TRBV5-1 and TRBJ1-4, with 8 positions matching TRBD1. J lost 4 bases, V lost 3 bases, and 2 bases had no gene match. CDR1 and CDR2 from the germline V gene are SGHRS and YFSETQ. The CDR3 has 14 residues. CDR3 in amino acids: CASSSGQGNEKLFF. As DNA, the CDR3 is TGCGCCAGCAGCTCTGGACAGGGTAATGAAAAACTGTTTTTT.

The chain joins TRBV4-1 to TRBJ2-6; the match to TRBD2 covers 13 bases. The CDR3 sequence is 18 residues long. With V trimmed by 4 bases and J by 0 bases, 3 bases remained unmatched. Germline values: CDR1 MGHRA, CDR2 YSYEKL. The CDR3 spells CASSRGLAGVSGANVLTF. In DNA form, the CDR3 reads TGCGCCAGCAGCCGAGGACTAGCGGGAGTCTCTGGGGCCAACGTCCTGACTTTC.